The 13 T cell receptor beta chains below were found in one sample sequenced in a study of CD8 T cells in Susac syndrome. Random hexamers were used to reverse transcribe an amount of roughly 0.45 to 1 ug RNA. TCRdb independently ran MiXCR on the immunoSEQ multiplex PCR reads; one entry per CDR3 protein. The sample carries roughly 60,000 distinct CDR3 sequences, just over 90% recorded once. Specimen: CD8+ T cells from PBMCs. The receptor set was obtained from a human donor in good health.

This rearrangement joins TRBV6-1 to TRBJ1-5; D call uncertain. This CDR3 has 16 residues. Germline V gene lookup returns CDR1 MNHNS and CDR2 SASEGT. Trimming shortened V by 2 bases and J by 3 bases, and 14 bases separated the two germline ends. As DNA, the CDR3 is TGTGCCAGCAGTGAATCGCCACGGAGTGACAATCAGCCCCAGCATTTT. As protein: CASSESPRSDNQPQHF.

The chain uses TRBV29-1 and TRBJ2-1, with TRBD1 matching 7 bases. Germline CDR1 reads SQVTM; CDR2 reads ANQGSEA. This CDR3 contains 14 residues. The ends lost 3 bases at V and 4 bases at J; junction bases unmatched: 6. The CDR3 sequence is CSVDETGIYNEQFF. The CDR3 nucleotides read TGCAGCGTTGACGAGACAGGGATTTACAATGAGCAGTTCTTC.

This chain joins TRBV13 and TRBJ2-3, with D tentatively TRBD2 (5 bases). V was pared by 3 bases and J by 0 bases, with 7 bases between. CDR3 length equals 14 residues. Germline CDR1 PRHDT, CDR2 FYEKMQ (reference sequence). The CDR3 region has the DNA TGTGCCAGCAGCTTGCGGGCAAGCACAGATACGCAGTATTTT. It is translated as CASSLRASTDTQYF.

The chain carries TRBV4-1 and TRBJ2-1; 10 nucleotides agree with TRBD2. The CDR3 runs 17 residues. Losses at the gene ends were 4 bases for V and 6 bases for J; bases not matched to a gene: 12. Germline V gives CDR1 MGHRA, CDR2 YSYEKL. The CDR3 is CASSRDPGTSVVNEQFF. CDR3 nucleotides: TGCGCCAGCAGCCGGGACCCTGGGACTAGCGTAGTCAATGAGCAGTTCTTC.

The chain joins TRBV5-4 to TRBJ2-4; tentative D call: TRBD1 (7 bases). This CDR3 has 15 amino acids. CDR1 is SGHNT, CDR2 YYREEE, per germline (reference sequence). The V gene lost 4 bases and the J gene lost 4 bases, with 15 bases spanning the gap. CDR3 loop: CASSRQGEAKNIQYF. The CDR3 DNA reads as TGTGCCAGCAGCAGGCAGGGGGAGGCGAAAAACATTCAGTACTTC. Supplemented by reference TRBV5-4 and TRBJ2-4, the full variable domain reads ETGVTQSPTHLIKTRGQQVTLRCSSQSGHNTVSWYQQALGQGPQFIFQYYREEENGRGNFPPRFSGLQFPNYSSELNVNALELDDSALYLCASSRQGEAKNIQYFGAGTRLSVL.

The chain employs TRBV7-8 and TRBJ2-7; 8 positions match TRBD1. Germline V gene lookup returns CDR1 SGHVS and CDR2 FQNEAQ. V shed 1 base, J shed 2 bases, and the junction held 10 bases outside the gene matches. The CDR3 spans 17 residues. CDR3 sequence: CASSLGPQGEVAYEQYF. DNA for the CDR3: TGTGCCAGCAGCTTAGGACCACAGGGGGAGGTAGCCTACGAGCAGTACTTC.

This clonotype was observed a single time. CDR3 DNA: TGCGCCAGCAGCCCCAAGACGGGATCCTATGGCTACACCTTC. Protein sequence: CASSPKTGSYGYTF. The V gene is TRBV4-1, the J gene TRBJ1-2; D unresolved. The germline CDR1 and CDR2 sequences are MGHRA and YSYEKL. V gave up 4 bases and J gave up 4 bases, with 13 bases separating them. CDR3 size: 14 residues.

The chain is built from TRBV9 and TRBJ2-7; D gene unclear. The germline gives CDR1 SGDLS, CDR2 YYNGEE. V dropped 1 base and J dropped 7 bases, with 12 bases sitting between them. The CDR3 is 13 amino acids. DNA for the CDR3: TGTGCCAGCAGCGTAAAGCCGGGCCCAGAGCAGTACTTC. It is translated as CASSVKPGPEQYF.

V and J are TRBV28 and TRBJ2-5, with a weak D call TRBD1 (5 bases). CDR1 is MDHEN, CDR2 SYDVKM, per germline. Trimming removed 2 bases from V and 4 bases from J, with 26 bases in between. CDR3 length: 19 amino acids. CDR3 DNA: TGTGCCAGCAGTTTAATGGCGACAGCCCCGGTGCGGATAGGAGAGACCCAGTACTTC. It specifies CASSLMATAPVRIGETQYF.

This clonotype was observed once. The chain combines TRBV7-6 with TRBJ2-4; possible D gene TRBD1, 5 bases. V was trimmed by 6 bases and J by 8 bases, leaving 14 bases between them. The germline V gene has CDR1 SGHVS and CDR2 FNYEAQ. CDR3 length: 13 amino acids. The CDR3 region is CASSSGRADIQYF. CDR3 in DNA: TGTGCCAGCAGTTCGGGCAGGGCGGACATTCAGTACTTC.

The chain carries TRBV4-1 and TRBJ1-1; D remains unclear. Germline values: CDR1 MGHRA, CDR2 YSYEKL. The V gene lost 5 bases and the J gene lost 0 bases, with 16 bases spanning the gap. The length of the CDR3 is 16 residues. CDR3 in amino acids: CASSTRTEMMNTEAFF. CDR3 nucleotides: TGCGCCAGCAGCACCCGGACCGAAATGATGAACACTGAAGCTTTCTTT.

The J gene is TRBJ1-1, the V gene TRBV29-1; D is perhaps TRBD1 (5 bases). CDR3 length equals 10 residues. Trimming took 6 bases from V and 10 from J, leaving 12 bases between them. Per germline, CDR1 SQVTM and CDR2 ANQGSEA. The CDR3 nucleotides are TGCAGCGTCGGGGGAGGGTTAGCTTTCTTT. It translates to CSVGGGLAFF.

This chain's CDR3 is CASSLTTKGTEAFF. The CDR3 DNA sequence: TGTGCCAGCAGTTTAACCACCAAAGGCACTGAAGCTTTCTTT. The chain carries TRBV28 and TRBJ1-1; no reliable D call. From germline, CDR1 is MDHEN and CDR2 SYDVKM. CDR3 length equals 14 residues. Trimming shortened V by 2 bases and J by 4 bases, and 11 bases separated the two germline ends.